The rows below give T cell receptor beta chains drawn from one sample of a study of control samples from healthy donors and cancer patients. Some clones are missing from TCRdb's copy, which holds only in-frame ones; the method was immunoSEQ multiplex PCR. The sample lists about 86,000 clones; about 92% were seen once. Sequenced sample: blood. All receptors come from a woman aged 25 to 39 in good health. CDR3s include the opening cysteine and the closing phenylalanine or tryptophan. A D gene is named only where the DNA matches it firmly. Size is omitted from some rows. Given values are once, few, many or a class for expanded clones.

cdr3_aa: CASSWGSNYGYTF
cdr3_nt: TGTGCCAGCAGCTGGGGGTCCAACTATGGCTACACCTTC
clone_size: NA
j_call: TRBJ1-2
v_call: TRBV6-5
d_call: NA

cdr3_aa: CAIRIQETQYF
cdr3_nt: TGTGCCATCCGTATCCAAGAGACCCAGTACTTC
clone_size: NA
j_call: TRBJ2-5
v_call: TRBV6-5
d_call: NA

cdr3_aa: CASSEGQGLSYEQYF
cdr3_nt: TGTGCCAGCAGCGAGGGACAGGGACTTTCCTACGAGCAGTACTTC
clone_size: NA
j_call: TRBJ2-7
v_call: TRBV7-2
d_call: TRBD1

cdr3_aa: CASSVAPGQGAANYGYTF
cdr3_nt: TGTGCCAGCAGCGTCGCACCGGGACAGGGAGCGGCTAACTATGGCTACACCTTC
clone_size: NA
j_call: TRBJ1-2
v_call: TRBV9
d_call: TRBD1

cdr3_aa: CASSLGGNSYNEQFF
cdr3_nt: TGCGCCAGCAGCCTAGGGGGAAACTCCTACAATGAGCAGTTCTTC
clone_size: NA
j_call: TRBJ2-1
v_call: TRBV5-1
d_call: NA

cdr3_aa: CASSLGGSYTF
cdr3_nt: TGTGCCAGCAGCTTAGGCGGAAGCTACACCTTC
clone_size: NA
j_call: TRBJ1-2
v_call: TRBV7-9
d_call: NA

cdr3_aa: CASSSPGQGLGTYNEQFF
cdr3_nt: TGTGCCAGCAGCTCTCCGGGACAGGGCTTGGGCACCTACAATGAGCAGTTCTTC
clone_size: NA
j_call: TRBJ2-1
v_call: TRBV11-2
d_call: TRBD1

cdr3_aa: CASSLTGDGGELFF
cdr3_nt: TGTGCCAGCAGCCTCACAGGGGATGGCGGGGAGCTGTTTTTT
clone_size: NA
j_call: TRBJ2-2
v_call: TRBV7-9
d_call: TRBD1

cdr3_aa: CSATFGKQFF
cdr3_nt: TGCAGTGCTACGTTCGGTAAGCAGTTCTTC
clone_size: NA
j_call: TRBJ2-1
v_call: TRBV20-1
d_call: NA

cdr3_aa: CASSSQPGGVDEQYF
cdr3_nt: TGTGCCAGCAGTTCCCAGCCAGGGGGAGTGGACGAGCAGTACTTC
clone_size: few
j_call: TRBJ2-7
v_call: TRBV6-5
d_call: TRBD1

cdr3_aa: CASSPQENEKLFF
cdr3_nt: TGTGCCAGCAGCCCCCAAGAGAATGAAAAACTGTTTTTT
clone_size: NA
j_call: TRBJ1-4
v_call: TRBV5-6
d_call: NA

cdr3_aa: CASSLEGMDVNTIYF
cdr3_nt: TGCGCCAGCAGCTTGGAGGGGATGGATGTGAACACCATATATTTT
clone_size: NA
j_call: TRBJ1-3
v_call: TRBV5-1
d_call: NA

cdr3_aa: CASSSTGTTGELFF
cdr3_nt: TGCGCCAGCAGCTCCACGGGAACCACCGGGGAGCTGTTTTTT
clone_size: NA
j_call: TRBJ2-2
v_call: TRBV5-1
d_call: NA

cdr3_aa: CASSQVGSAAYEQYF
cdr3_nt: TGCGCCAGCAGCCAAGTCGGGTCGGCGGCCTACGAGCAGTACTTC
clone_size: NA
j_call: TRBJ2-7
v_call: TRBV4-1
d_call: NA

cdr3_aa: CASSLGNSGANVLTF
cdr3_nt: TGTGCCAGCAGCTTGGGCAACTCTGGGGCCAACGTCCTGACTTTC
clone_size: NA
j_call: TRBJ2-6
v_call: TRBV5-6
d_call: NA

cdr3_aa: CASSSAPNSPLHF
cdr3_nt: TGCGCCAGCAGCTCGGCCCCTAATTCACCCCTCCACTTT
clone_size: NA
j_call: TRBJ1-6
v_call: TRBV5-1
d_call: NA

cdr3_aa: CASSFGTLNYGYTF
cdr3_nt: TGCGCCAGCAGCTTTGGAACCCTTAACTATGGCTACACCTTC
clone_size: once
j_call: TRBJ1-2
v_call: TRBV5-1
d_call: NA

cdr3_aa: CASSLQGNNEQFF
cdr3_nt: TGTGCCAGCAGCTTGCAAGGTAACAATGAGCAGTTCTTC
clone_size: NA
j_call: TRBJ2-1
v_call: TRBV11-3
d_call: NA

cdr3_aa: CASSDTGALGGAFF
cdr3_nt: TGTGCCAGCAGTGACACAGGAGCCCTCGGAGGAGCTTTCTTT
clone_size: once
j_call: TRBJ1-1
v_call: TRBV2
d_call: NA

cdr3_aa: CASSQFALTGSTDTQYF
cdr3_nt: TGTGCCAGCAGCCAGTTTGCCCTCACAGGGAGCACAGATACGCAGTATTTT
clone_size: once
j_call: TRBJ2-3
v_call: TRBV3-1/TRBV3-2
d_call: NA